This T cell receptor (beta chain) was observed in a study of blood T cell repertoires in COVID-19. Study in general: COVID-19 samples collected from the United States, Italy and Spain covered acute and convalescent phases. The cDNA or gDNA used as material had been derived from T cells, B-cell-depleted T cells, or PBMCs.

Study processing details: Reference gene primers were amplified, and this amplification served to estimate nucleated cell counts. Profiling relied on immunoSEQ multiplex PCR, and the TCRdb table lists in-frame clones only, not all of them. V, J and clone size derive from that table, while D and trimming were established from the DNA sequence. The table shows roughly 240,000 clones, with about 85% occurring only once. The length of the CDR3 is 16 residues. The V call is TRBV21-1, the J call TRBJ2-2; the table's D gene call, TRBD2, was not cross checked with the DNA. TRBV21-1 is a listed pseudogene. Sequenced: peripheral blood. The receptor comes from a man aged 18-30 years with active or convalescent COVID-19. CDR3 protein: CASPLGGTSKTGELFF. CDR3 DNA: TGTGCCAGCCCCCTGGGAGGGACTAGCAAGACCGGGGAGCTGTTTTTT.